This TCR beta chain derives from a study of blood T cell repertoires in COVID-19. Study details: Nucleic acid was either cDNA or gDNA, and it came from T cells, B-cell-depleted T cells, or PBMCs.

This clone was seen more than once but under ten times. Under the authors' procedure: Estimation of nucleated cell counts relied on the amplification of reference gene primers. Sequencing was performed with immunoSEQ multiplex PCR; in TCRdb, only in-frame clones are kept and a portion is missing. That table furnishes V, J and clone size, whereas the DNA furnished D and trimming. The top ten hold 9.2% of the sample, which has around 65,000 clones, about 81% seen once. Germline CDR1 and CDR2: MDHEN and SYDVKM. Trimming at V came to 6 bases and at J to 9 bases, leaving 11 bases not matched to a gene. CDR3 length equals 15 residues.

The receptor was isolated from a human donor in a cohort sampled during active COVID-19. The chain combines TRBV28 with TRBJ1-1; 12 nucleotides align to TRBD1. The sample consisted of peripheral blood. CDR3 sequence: CASSRPPGTGGKAFF. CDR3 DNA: TGTGCCAGCAGCCGGCCCCCGGGGACAGGGGGCAAAGCTTTCTTT.